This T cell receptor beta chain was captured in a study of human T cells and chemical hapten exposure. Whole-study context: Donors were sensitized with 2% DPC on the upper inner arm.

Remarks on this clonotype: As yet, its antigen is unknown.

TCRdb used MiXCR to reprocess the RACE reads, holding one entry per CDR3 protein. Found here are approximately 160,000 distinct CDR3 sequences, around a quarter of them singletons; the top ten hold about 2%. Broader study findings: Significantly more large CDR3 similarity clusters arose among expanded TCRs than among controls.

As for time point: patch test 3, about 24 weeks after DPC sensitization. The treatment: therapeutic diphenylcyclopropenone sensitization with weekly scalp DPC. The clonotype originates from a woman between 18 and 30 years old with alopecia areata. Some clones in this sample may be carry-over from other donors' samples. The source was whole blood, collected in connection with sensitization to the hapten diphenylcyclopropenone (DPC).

The CDR3 here is CASSPPGGPSNYEQYF. CDR3 nucleotides: TGTGCCAGCAGCCCGCCTGGAGGGCCATCCAACTACGAGCAGTACTTC. V gene TRBV5-6 combines with J gene TRBJ2-7, with a tentative D call TRBD2 (6 bases). Per germline, CDR1 SGHDT and CDR2 YYEEEE. The CDR3 extends over 16 amino acids. The germline V and J ends were trimmed by 4 bases and 3 bases, with 20 bases remaining between them.